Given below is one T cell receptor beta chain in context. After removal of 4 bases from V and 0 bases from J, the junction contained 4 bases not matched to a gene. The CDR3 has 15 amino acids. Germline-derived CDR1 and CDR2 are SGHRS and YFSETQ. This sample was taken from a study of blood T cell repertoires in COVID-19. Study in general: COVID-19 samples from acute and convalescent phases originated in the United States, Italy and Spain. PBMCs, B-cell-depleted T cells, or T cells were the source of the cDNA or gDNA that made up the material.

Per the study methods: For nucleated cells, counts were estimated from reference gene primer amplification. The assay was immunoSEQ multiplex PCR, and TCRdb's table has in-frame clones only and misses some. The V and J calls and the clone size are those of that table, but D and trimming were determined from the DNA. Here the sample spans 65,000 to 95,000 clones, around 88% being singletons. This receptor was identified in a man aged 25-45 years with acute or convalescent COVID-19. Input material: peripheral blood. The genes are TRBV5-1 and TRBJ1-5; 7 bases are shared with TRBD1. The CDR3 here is CASSPGQLSNQPQHF. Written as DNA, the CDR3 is TGCGCCAGCAGCCCGGGACAGCTTAGCAATCAGCCCCAGCATTTT.